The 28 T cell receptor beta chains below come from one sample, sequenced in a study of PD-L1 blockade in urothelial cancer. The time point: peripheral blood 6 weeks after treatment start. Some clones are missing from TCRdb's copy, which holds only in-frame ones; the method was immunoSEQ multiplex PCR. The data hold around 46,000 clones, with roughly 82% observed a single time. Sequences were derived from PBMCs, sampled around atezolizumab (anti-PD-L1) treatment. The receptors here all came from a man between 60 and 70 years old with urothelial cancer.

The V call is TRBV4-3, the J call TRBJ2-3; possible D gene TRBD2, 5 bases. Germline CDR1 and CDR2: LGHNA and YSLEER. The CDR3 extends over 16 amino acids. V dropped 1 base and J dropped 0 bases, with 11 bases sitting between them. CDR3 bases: TGCGCCAGCAGCCAAGCTGGCGGGTCTAGCACAGATACGCAGTATTTT. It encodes CASSQAGGSSTDTQYF.

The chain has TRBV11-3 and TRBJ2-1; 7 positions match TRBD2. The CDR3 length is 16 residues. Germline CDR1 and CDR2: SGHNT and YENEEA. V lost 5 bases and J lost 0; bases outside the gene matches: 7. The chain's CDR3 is CASSTSAGSSYNEQFF. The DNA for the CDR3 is TGTGCCAGCAGCACATCAGCGGGGAGCTCCTACAATGAGCAGTTCTTC.

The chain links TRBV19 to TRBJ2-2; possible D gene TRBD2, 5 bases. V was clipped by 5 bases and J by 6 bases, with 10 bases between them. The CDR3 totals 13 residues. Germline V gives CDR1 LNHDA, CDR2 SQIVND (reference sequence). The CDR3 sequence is CASSPVGAGELFF. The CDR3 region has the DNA TGTGCCAGTAGTCCCGTGGGAGCCGGGGAGCTGTTTTTT.

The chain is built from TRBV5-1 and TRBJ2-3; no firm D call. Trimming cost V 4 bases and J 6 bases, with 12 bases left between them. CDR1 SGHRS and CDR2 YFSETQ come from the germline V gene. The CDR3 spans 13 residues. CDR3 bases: TGCGCCAGCAGCGAGCCTCTACAGGATACGCAGTATTTT. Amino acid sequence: CASSEPLQDTQYF. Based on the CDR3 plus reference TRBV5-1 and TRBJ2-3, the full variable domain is KAGVTQTPRYLIKTRGQQVTLSCSPISGHRSVSWYQQTPGQGLQFLFEYFSETQRNKGNFPGRFSGRQFSNSRSEMNVSTLELGDSALYLCASSEPLQDTQYFGPGTRLTVL.

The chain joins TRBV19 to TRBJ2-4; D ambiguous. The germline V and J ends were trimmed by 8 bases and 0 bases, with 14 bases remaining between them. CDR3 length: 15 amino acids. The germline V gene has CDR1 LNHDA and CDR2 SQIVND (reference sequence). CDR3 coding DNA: TGTGCCAGTTTGGAGACTGGATTAGCCAAAAACATTCAGTACTTC. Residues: CASLETGLAKNIQYF.

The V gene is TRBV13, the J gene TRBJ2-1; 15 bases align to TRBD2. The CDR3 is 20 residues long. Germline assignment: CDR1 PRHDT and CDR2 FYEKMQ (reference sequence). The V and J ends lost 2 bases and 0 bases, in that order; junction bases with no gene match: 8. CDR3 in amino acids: CASSLYRRTSGRASYNEQFF. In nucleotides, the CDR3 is TGTGCCAGCAGCTTATACAGGAGGACTAGCGGGAGGGCCTCCTACAATGAGCAGTTCTTC.

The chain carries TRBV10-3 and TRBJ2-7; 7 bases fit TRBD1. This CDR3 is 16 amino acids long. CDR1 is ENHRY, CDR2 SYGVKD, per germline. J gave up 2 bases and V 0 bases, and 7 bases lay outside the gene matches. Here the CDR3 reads CAISESTGLIPYEQYF. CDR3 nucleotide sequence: TGTGCCATCAGTGAGTCGACAGGGTTGATACCCTACGAGCAGTACTTC.

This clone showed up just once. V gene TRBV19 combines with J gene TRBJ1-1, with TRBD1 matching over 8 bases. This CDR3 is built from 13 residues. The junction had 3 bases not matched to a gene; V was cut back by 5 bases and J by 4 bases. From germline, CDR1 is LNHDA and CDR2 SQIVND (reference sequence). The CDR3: CASSPDRGTEAFF. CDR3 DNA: TGTGCCAGTAGTCCCGACAGGGGCACTGAAGCTTTCTTT.

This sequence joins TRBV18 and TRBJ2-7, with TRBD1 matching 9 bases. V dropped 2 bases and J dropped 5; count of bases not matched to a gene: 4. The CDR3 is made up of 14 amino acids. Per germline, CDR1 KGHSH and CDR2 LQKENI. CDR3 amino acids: CASSPSGTGNEQYF. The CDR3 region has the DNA TGTGCCAGCTCACCATCGGGGACAGGGAACGAGCAGTACTTC.

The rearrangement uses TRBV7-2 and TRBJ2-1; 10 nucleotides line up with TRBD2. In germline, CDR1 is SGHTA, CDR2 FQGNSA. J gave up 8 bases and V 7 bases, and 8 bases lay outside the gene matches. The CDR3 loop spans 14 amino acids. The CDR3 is CASIRLAGFDEQFF. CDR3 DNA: TGTGCCAGCATCCGACTAGCGGGTTTCGATGAGCAGTTCTTC.

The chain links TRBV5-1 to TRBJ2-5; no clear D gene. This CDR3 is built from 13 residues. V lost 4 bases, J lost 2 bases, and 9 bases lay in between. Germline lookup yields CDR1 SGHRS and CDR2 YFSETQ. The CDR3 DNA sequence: TGCGCCAGCAGCCCCTACCCGCAAGAGACCCAGTACTTC. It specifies CASSPYPQETQYF.

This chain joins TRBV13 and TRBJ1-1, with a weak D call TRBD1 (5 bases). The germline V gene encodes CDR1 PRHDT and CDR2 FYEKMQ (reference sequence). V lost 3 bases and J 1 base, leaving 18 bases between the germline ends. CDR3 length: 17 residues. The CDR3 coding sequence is TGTGCCAGCAGCTTCAGGTCCGGAGGGGTCGCGAACACTGAAGCTTTCTTT. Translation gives CASSFRSGGVANTEAFF.

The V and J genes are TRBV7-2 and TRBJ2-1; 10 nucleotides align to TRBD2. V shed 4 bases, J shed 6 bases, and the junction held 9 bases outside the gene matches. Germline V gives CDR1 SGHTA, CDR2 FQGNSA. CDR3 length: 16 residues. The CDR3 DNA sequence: TGTGCCAGCAGCTGGTCCCCCAGCGGGGGGGCCAATGAGCAGTTCTTC. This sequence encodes CASSWSPSGGANEQFF.

Written as DNA, the CDR3 is TGTGCCTGTCGGGGGGCCTCCTACGAGCAGTACTTC. Its translation is CACRGASYEQYF. The chain couples TRBV6-5 to TRBJ2-7; D possibly corresponds to TRBD2 (7 bases). Germline V gives CDR1 MNHEY, CDR2 SVGAGI. V dropped 11 bases and J dropped 0 bases, with 11 bases sitting between them. The CDR3 sequence is 12 residues long.

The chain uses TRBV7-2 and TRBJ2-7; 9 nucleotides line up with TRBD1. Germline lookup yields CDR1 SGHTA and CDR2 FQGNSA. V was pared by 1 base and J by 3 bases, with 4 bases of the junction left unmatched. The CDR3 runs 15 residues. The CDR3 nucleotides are TGTGCCAGCAGCTTAGACGGACAGGGGCTCTACGAGCAGTACTTC. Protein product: CASSLDGQGLYEQYF.

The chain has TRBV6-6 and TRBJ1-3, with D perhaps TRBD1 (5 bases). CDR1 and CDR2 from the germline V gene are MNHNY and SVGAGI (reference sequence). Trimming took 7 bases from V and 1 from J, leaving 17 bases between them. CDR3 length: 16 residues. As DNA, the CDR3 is TGTGCCAGCAAAGGAGGAGGGACTCCTTCTGGAAACACCATATATTTT. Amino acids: CASKGGGTPSGNTIYF.

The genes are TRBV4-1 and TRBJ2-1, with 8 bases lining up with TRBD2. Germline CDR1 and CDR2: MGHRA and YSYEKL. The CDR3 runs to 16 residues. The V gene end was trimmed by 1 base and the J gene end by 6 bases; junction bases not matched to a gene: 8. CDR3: CASSQASGRISNEQFF. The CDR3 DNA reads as TGCGCCAGCAGCCAAGCGAGCGGGAGAATTTCCAATGAGCAGTTCTTC.

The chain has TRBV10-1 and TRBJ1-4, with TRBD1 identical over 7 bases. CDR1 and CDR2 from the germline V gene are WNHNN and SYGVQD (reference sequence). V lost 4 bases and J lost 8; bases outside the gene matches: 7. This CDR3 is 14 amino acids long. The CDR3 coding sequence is TGCGCCAGCAGTGGACAGGGACTGGGAGAAAAACTGTTTTTT. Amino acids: CASSGQGLGEKLFF.

As DNA, the CDR3 is TGTGCCAGCAGTTCAGGGACAGGGTTTTTTTCCTACGAGCAGTACTTC. Translated, it gives CASSSGTGFFSYEQYF. The chain carries TRBV27 and TRBJ2-7, with 9 bases lining up with TRBD1. Germline V gives CDR1 MNHEY, CDR2 SMNVEV (reference sequence). The CDR3 is made up of 16 amino acids. The trim removed 4 bases at V and 1 base at J, leaving 8 bases unmatched.

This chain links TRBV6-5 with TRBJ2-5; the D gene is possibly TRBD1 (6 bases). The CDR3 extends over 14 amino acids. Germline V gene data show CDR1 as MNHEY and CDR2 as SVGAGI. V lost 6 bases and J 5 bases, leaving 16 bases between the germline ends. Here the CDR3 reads CASSRGQPDETQYF. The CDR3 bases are TGTGCCAGCAGCCGCGGACAGCCTGATGAGACCCAGTACTTC.

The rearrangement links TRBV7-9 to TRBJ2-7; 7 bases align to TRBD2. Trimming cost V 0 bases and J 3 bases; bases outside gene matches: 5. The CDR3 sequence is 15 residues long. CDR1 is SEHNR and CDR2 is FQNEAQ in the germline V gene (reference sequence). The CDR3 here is CASSLAQGLLYEQYF. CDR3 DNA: TGTGCCAGCAGCTTAGCGCAGGGACTACTCTACGAGCAGTACTTC.

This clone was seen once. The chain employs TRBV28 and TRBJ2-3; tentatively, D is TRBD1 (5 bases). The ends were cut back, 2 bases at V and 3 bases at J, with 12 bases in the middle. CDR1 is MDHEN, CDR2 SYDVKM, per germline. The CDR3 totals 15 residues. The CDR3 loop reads CASSLVGQGTDTQYF. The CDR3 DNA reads TGTGCCAGCAGTTTAGTTGGACAAGGTACAGATACGCAGTATTTT.

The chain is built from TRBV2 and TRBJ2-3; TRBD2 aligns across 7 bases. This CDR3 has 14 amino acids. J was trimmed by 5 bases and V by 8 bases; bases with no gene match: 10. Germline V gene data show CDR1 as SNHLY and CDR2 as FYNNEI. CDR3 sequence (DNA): TGTGCCAGCGACTCGGGACTACGTGGAGATACGCAGTATTTT. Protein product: CASDSGLRGDTQYF.

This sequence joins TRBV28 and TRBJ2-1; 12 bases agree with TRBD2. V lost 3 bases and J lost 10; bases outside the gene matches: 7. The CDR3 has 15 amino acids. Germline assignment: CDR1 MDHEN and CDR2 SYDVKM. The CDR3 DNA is TGTGCCAGCAGTTTTCTAGCGGGAGGGTGGTTGGAGCAGTTCTTC. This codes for CASSFLAGGWLEQFF. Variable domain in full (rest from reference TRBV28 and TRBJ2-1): DVKVTQSSRYLVKRTGEKVFLECVQDMDHENMFWYRQDPGLGLRLIYFSYDVKMKEKGDIPEGYSVSREKKERFSLILESASTNQTSMYLCASSFLAGGWLEQFFGPGTRLTVL.

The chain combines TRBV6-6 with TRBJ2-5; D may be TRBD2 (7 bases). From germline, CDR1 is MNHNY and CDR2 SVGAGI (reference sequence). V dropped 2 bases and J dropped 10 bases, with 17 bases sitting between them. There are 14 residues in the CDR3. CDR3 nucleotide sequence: TGTGCCAGCAGTTACGATCCCCGGGGGGCGGACCAGTACTTC. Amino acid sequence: CASSYDPRGADQYF.

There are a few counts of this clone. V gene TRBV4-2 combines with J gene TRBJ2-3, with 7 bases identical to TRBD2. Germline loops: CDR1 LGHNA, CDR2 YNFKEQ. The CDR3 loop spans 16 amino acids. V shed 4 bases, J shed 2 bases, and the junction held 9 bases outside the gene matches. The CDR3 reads CASSLLGGRATDTQYF. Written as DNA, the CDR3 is TGTGCCAGCAGCCTCCTCGGGGGGAGGGCCACAGATACGCAGTATTTT.

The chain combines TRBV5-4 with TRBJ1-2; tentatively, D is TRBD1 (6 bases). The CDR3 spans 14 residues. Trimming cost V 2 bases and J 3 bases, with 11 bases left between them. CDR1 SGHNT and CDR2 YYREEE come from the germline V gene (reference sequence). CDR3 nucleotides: TGTGCCAGCAGCTTCAGAGGGGGAGACTATGGCTACACCTTC. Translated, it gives CASSFRGGDYGYTF.

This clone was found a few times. The CDR3 sequence is CASSLSVGTGDLFYGYTF. CDR3 nucleotides: TGTGCCAGCAGTTTATCGGTAGGGACAGGGGATCTATTCTATGGCTACACCTTC. The chain uses TRBV27 and TRBJ1-2, with 10 bases that match TRBD1. Germline CDR1 MNHEY, CDR2 SMNVEV (reference sequence). V was clipped by 0 bases and J by 4 bases; unmatched bases: 11. The CDR3 has 18 amino acids.